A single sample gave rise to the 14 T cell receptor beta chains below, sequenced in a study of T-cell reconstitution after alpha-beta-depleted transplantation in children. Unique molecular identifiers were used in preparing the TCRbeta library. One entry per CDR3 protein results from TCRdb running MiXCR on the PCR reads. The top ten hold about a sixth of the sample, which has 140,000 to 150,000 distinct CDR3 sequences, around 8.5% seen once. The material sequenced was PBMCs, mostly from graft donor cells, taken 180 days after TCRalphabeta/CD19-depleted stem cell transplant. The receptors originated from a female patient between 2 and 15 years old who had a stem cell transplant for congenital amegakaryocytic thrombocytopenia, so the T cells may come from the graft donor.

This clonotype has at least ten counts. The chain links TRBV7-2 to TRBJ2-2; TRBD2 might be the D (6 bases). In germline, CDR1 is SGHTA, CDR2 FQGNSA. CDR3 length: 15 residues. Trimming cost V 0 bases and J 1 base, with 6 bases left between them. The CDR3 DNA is TGTGCCAGCAGCTTAGCGGGAGGGAACACCGGGGAGCTGTTTTTT. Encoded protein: CASSLAGGNTGELFF.

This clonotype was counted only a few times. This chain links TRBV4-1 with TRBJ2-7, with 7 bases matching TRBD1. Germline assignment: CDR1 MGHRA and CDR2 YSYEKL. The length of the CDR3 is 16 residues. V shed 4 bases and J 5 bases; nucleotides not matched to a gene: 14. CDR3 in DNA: TGCGCCAGCAGCCCCCTGGGAAAGGGGACAGAAGACGAGCAGTACTTC. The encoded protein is CASSPLGKGTEDEQYF.

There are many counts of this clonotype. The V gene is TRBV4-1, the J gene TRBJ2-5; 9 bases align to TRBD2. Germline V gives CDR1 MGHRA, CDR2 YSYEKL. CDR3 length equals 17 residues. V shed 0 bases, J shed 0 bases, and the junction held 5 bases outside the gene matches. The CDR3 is CASSQEGAGGDQETQYF. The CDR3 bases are TGCGCCAGCAGCCAAGAGGGGGCGGGAGGGGACCAAGAGACCCAGTACTTC.

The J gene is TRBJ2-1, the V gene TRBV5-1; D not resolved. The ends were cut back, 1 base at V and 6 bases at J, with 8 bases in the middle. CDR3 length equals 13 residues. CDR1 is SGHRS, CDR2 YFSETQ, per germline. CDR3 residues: CASSLSRLNEQFF. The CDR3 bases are TGCGCCAGCAGCTTGTCTAGACTCAATGAGCAGTTCTTC.

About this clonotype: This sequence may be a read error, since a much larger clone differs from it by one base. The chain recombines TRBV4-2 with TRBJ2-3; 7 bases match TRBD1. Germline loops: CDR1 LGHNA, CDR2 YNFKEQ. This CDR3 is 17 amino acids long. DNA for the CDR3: TGTGCCATCAGCCAGGGACAGCTCCTTTTTTCCACAGATACGCAGTATTTT. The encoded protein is CAISQGQLLFSTDTQYF.

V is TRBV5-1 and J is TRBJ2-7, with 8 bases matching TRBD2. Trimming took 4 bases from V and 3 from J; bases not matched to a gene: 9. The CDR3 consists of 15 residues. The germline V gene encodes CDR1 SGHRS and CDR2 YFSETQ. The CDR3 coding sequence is TGCGCCAGCAGCCTGCGGAGCGGGAGCAGCTACGAGCAGTACTTC. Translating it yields CASSLRSGSSYEQYF.

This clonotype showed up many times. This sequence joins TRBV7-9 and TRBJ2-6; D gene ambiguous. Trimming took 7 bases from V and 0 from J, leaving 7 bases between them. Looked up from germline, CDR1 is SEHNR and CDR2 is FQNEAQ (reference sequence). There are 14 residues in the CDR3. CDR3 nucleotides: TGTGCCAGCAAGGTGGGCTCTGGGGCCAACGTCCTGACTTTC. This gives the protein CASKVGSGANVLTF.

CDR3 loop: CASSPPSGAPVYEQYF. The CDR3 nucleotides read TGTGCCAGCTCACCACCGTCGGGGGCCCCCGTCTACGAGCAGTACTTC. This sequence joins TRBV18 and TRBJ2-7; perhaps D is TRBD1 or TRBD2 (6 bases each). Trimming removed 0 bases from V and 3 bases from J, with 15 bases in between. The CDR3 runs 16 residues. Germline-derived CDR1 and CDR2 are KGHSH and LQKENI.

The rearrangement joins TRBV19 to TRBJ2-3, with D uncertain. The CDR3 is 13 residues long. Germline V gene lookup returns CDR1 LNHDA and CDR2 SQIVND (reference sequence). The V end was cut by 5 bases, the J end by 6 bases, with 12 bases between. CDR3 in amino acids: CASSSYYWDTQYF. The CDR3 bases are TGTGCCAGTAGTTCCTACTATTGGGATACGCAGTATTTT. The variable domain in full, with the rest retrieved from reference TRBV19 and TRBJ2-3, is DGGITQSPKYLFRKEGQNVTLSCEQNLNHDAMYWYRQDPGQGLRLIYYSQIVNDFQKGDIAEGYSVSREKKESFPLTVTSAQKNPTAFYLCASSSYYWDTQYFGPGTRLTVL.

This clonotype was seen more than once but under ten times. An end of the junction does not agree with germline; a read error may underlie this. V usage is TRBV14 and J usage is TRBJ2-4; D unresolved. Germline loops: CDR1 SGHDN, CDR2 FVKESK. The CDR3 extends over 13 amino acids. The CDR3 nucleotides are TGTGCCAGCAGCCAAGATCCAGCTTCGAACATCGAGTTC. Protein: CASSQDPASNIEF.

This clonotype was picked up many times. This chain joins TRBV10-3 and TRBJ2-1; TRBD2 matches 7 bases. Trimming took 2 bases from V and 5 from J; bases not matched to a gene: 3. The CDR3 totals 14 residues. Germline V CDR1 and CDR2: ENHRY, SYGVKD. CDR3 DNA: TGTGCCATCAGTGAGCAGCGGGACCACAATGAGCAGTTCTTC. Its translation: CAISEQRDHNEQFF.

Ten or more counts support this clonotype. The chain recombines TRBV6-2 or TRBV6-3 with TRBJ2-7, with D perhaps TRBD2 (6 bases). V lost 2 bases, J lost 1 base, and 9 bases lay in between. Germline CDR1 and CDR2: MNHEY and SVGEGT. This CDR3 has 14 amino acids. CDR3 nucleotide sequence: TGTGCCAGCAGTTACCGCGGGGCTTCCTACGAGCAGTACTTC. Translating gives CASSYRGASYEQYF.

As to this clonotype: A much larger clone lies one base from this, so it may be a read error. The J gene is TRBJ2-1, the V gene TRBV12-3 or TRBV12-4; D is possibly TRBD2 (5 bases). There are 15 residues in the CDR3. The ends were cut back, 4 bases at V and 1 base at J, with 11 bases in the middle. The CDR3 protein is CASSYRWRSYNEQFF. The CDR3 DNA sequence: TGTGCCAGCAGTTATAGGTGGAGGTCCTACAATGAGCAGTTCTTC.

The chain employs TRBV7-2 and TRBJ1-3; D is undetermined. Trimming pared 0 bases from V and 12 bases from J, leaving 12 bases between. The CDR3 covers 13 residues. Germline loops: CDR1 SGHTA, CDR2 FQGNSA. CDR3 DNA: TGTGCCAGCAGCTTAGCGAGACACTCGGACATATATTTT. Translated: CASSLARHSDIYF.